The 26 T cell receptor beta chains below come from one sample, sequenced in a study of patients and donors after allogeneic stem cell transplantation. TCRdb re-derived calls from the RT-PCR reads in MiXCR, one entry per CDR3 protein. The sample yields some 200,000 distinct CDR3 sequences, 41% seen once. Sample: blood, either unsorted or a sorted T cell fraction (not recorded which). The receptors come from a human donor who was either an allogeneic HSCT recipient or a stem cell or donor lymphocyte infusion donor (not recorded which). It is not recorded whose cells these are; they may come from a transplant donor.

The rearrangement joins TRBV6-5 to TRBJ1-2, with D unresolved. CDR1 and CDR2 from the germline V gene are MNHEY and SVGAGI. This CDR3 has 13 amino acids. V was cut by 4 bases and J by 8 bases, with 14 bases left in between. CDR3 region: CASSSTDPEGYTF. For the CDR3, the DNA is TGTGCCAGCAGTTCAACTGACCCAGAAGGCTACACCTTC.

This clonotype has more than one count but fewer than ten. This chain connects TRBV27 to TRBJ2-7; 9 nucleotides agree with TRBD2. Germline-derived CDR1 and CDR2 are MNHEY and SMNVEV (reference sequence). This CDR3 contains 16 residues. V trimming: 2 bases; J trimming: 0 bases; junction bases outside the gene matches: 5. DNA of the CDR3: TGTGCCAGCAGTTTACAAGCTAGCGGGGCCTCCTACGAGCAGTACTTC. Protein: CASSLQASGASYEQYF.

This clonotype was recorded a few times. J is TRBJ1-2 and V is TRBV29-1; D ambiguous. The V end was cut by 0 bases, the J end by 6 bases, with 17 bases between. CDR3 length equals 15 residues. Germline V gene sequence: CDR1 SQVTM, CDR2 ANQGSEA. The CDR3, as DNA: TGCAGCGTTGAAGATCTTTTACTTCTGGAGAATGGCTACACCTTC. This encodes CSVEDLLLLENGYTF.

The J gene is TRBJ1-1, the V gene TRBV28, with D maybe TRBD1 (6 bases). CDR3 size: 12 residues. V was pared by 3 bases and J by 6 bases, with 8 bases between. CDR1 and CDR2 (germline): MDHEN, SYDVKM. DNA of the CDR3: TGTGCCAGCAGTTTCAGGGGCGCTGAAGCTTTCTTT. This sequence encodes CASSFRGAEAFF.

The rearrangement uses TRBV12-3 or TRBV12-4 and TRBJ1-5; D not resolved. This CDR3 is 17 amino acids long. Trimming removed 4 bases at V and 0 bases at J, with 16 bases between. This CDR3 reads CASSSFPPDISNQPQHF. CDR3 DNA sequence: TGTGCCAGCAGTTCCTTCCCACCTGACATTAGCAATCAGCCCCAGCATTTT.

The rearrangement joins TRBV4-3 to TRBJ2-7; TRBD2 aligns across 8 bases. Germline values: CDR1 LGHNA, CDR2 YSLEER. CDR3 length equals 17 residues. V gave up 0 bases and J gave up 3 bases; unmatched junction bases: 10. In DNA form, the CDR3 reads TGCGCCAGCAGCCAAGATAACAGCGGGAGTCCCCTCTACGAGCAGTACTTC. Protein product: CASSQDNSGSPLYEQYF.

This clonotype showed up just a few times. This CDR3 reads CSVEDGGSLYEQYF. The CDR3, as DNA: TGCAGCGTTGAAGATGGCGGGAGCCTATACGAGCAGTACTTC. The chain employs TRBV29-1 and TRBJ2-7; 7 nucleotides match TRBD2. This CDR3 has 14 residues. CDR1 and CDR2 (germline): SQVTM, ANQGSEA. With V trimmed by 0 bases and J by 4 bases, 6 bases remained unmatched.

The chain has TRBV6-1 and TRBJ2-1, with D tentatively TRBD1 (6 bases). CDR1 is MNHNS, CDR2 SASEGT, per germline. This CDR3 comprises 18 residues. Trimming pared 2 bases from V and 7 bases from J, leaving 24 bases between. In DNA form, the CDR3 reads TGTGCCAGCAGTGAATTTGGGGCAGGGGTCTCCCCTAGGAATGAGCAGTTCTTC. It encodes CASSEFGAGVSPRNEQFF.

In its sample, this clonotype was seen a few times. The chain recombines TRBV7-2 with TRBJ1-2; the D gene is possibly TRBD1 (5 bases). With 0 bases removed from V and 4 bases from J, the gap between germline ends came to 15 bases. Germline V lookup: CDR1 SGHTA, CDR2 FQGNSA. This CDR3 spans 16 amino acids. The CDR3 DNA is TGTGCCAGCAGCTTAGCGGGGCGAGGGGAAAGCTATGGCTACACCTTC. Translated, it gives CASSLAGRGESYGYTF.

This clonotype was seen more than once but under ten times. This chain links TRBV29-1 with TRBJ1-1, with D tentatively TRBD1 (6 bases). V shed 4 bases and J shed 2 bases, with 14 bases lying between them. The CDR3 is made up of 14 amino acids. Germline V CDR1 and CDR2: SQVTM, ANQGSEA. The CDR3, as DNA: TGCAGCGTTGGCACAGGAGGGGGTAACACTGAAGCTTTCTTT. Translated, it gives CSVGTGGGNTEAFF.

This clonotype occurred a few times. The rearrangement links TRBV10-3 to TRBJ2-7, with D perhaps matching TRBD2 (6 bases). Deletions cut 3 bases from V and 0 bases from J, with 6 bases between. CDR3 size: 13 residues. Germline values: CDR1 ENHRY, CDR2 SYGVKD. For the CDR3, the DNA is TGTGCCATCAGTGACGGGGGCTCCTACGAGCAGTACTTC. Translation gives CAISDGGSYEQYF.

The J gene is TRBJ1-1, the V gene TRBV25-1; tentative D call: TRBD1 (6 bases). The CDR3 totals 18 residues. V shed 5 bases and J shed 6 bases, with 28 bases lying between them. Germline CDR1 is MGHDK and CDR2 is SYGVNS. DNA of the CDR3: TGTGCCAGCAGTCCCGCCTTTACAGGGTTCAGGCGGGGTCCTGAAGCTTTCTTT. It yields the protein CASSPAFTGFRRGPEAFF.

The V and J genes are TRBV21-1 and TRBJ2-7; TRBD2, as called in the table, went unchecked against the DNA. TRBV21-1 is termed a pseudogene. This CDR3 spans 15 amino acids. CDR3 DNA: TGTGCCAGCAGCAAAGGTTCTAGGGACTTCCACGAGCAGTACTTC. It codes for CASSKGSRDFHEQYF.

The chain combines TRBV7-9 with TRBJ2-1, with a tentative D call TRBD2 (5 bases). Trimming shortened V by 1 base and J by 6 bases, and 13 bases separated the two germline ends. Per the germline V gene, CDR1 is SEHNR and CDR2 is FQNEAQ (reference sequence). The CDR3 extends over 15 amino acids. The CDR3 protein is CASSLGLAQVNEQFF. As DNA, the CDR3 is TGTGCCAGCAGCTTAGGTCTAGCTCAAGTCAATGAGCAGTTCTTC.

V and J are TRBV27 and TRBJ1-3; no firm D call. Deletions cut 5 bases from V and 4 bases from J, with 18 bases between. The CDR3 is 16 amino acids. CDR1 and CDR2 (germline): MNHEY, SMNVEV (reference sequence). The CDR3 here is CASSALLGGPGNTIYF. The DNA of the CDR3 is TGTGCCAGCAGTGCCCTGTTGGGAGGACCAGGAAACACCATATATTTT.

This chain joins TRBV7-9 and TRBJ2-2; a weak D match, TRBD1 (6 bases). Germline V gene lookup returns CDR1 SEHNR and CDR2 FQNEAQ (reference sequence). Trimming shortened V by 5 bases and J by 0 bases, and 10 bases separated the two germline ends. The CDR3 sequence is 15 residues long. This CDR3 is CASSTRTANTGELFF. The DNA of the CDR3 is TGTGCCAGCAGCACTCGGACAGCGAACACCGGGGAGCTGTTTTTT.

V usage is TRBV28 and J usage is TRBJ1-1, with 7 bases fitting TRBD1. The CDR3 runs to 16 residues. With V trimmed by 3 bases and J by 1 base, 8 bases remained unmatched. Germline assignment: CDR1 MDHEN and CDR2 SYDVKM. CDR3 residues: CASSFPNRGWNTEAFF. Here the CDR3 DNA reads TGTGCCAGCAGTTTCCCGAACAGGGGTTGGAACACTGAAGCTTTCTTT.

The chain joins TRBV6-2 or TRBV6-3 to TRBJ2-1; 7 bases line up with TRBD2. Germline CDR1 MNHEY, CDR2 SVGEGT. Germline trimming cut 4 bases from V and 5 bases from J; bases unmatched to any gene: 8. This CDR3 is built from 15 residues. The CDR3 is CASSFGGRDNNEQFF. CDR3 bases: TGTGCCAGCAGTTTCGGTGGGAGGGATAACAATGAGCAGTTCTTC.

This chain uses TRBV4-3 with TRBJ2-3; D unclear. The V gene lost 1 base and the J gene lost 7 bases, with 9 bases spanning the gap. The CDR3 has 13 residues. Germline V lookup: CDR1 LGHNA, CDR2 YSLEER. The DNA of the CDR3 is TGCGCCAGCAGCCAAGTTCCCGCCCATACGCAGTATTTT. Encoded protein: CASSQVPAHTQYF.

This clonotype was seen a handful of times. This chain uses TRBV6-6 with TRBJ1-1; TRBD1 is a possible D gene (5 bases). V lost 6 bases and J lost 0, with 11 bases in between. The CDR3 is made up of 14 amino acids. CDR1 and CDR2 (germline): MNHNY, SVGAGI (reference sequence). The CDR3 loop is CASSEGLLNTEAFF. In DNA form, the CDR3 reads TGTGCCAGCAGCGAGGGACTGCTGAACACTGAAGCTTTCTTT.

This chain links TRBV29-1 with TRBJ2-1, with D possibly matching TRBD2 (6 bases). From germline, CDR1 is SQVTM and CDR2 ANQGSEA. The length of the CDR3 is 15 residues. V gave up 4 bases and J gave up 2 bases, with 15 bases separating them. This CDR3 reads CSVGNLAVTYNEQFF. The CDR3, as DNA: TGCAGCGTTGGGAACTTAGCGGTCACCTACAATGAGCAGTTCTTC.

The CDR3 DNA is TGTGCCAGCAGACAGAACTCTGGAAACACCATATATTTT. Residues: CASRQNSGNTIYF. The chain recombines TRBV6-5 with TRBJ1-3; D not resolved. CDR1 is MNHEY, CDR2 SVGAGI, per germline. V lost 6 bases and J lost 0, with 6 bases in between. The CDR3 length is 13 residues.

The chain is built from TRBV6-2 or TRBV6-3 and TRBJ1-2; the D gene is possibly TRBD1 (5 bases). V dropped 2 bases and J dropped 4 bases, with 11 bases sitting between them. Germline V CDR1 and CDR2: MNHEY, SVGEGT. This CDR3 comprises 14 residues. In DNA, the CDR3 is TGTGCCAGCAGTTACGGGGCAGGGCTCTATGGCTACACCTTC. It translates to CASSYGAGLYGYTF.

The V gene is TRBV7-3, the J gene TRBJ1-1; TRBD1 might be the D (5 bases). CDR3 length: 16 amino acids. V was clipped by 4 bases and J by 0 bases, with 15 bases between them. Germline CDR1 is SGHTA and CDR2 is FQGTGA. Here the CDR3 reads CASSSDVRGVNTEAFF. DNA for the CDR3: TGTGCCAGCAGCTCCGATGTCCGAGGGGTGAACACTGAAGCTTTCTTT. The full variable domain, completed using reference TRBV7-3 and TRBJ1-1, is GAGVSQTPSNKVTEKGKYVELRCDPISGHTALYWYRQSLGQGPEFLIYFQGTGAADDSGLPNDRFFAVRPEGSVSTLKIQRTERGDSAVYLCASSSDVRGVNTEAFFGQGTRLTVV.

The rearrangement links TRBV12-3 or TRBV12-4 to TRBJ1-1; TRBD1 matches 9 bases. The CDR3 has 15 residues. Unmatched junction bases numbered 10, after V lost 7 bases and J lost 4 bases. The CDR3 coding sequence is TGTGCCAGCACCCCTTGGGGGGACAGGGCCACTGAAGCTTTCTTT. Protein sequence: CASTPWGDRATEAFF.

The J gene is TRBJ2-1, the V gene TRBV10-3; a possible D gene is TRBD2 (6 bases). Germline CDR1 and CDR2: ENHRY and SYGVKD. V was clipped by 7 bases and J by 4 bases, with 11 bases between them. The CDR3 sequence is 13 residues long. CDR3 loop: CAITPEGYNEQFF. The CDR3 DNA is TGTGCCATCACCCCGGAGGGTTACAATGAGCAGTTCTTC.